Each of the 17 T cell receptor beta chains below was sequenced from the same sample in a study of OX40 agonist ivuxolimab in advanced cancers. The receptor library was made with the immunoSEQ multiplex PCR assay. The table comes from immuneACCESS by way of TCRdb, which keeps in-frame sequences with V and J called. Part of the clones is missing from these tables; in studies checked, under half for an unresolved V gene and the rest for unknown reasons. A total of 35,000 to 40,000 clones appear in this sample, about nine tenths of them only once. The biggest ten clones account for 25% to 40% of the sample. This specimen was CD4+ or CD8+ T cells sorted from blood, taken in a trial of the OX40 agonist ivuxolimab. The receptors were gathered from an adult with an advanced solid tumor such as melanoma, head and neck, liver or kidney cancer.

The J gene is TRBJ1-4, the V gene TRBV5-6; D is perhaps TRBD1 (5 bases). Germline V CDR1 and CDR2: SGHDT, YYEEEE. V gave up 3 bases and J gave up 3 bases, with 15 bases separating them. The CDR3 is 16 amino acids. CDR3 in amino acids: CASSSGPPGPNEKLFF. The CDR3 region has the DNA TGTGCCAGCAGCTCCGGCCCACCGGGGCCTAATGAAAAACTGTTTTTT.

The J gene is TRBJ1-1, the V gene TRBV7-9; D remains ambiguous. The CDR3 is 13 residues long. The germline V gene encodes CDR1 SEHNR and CDR2 FQNEAQ (reference sequence). The ends were cut back, 3 bases at V and 1 base at J, with 6 bases in the middle. CDR3 sequence (DNA): TGTGCCAGCAGCTTGGCAAGGAACACTGAAGCTTTCTTT. It encodes CASSLARNTEAFF.

V gene TRBV2 combines with J gene TRBJ2-2, with D unclear. CDR1 is SNHLY, CDR2 FYNNEI, per germline. The CDR3 runs 14 residues. V lost 5 bases, J lost 0 bases, and 7 bases lay in between. CDR3: CASSPGTNTGELFF. The CDR3 DNA reads TGTGCCAGCAGTCCCGGTACGAACACCGGGGAGCTGTTTTTT.

This chain connects TRBV29-1 to TRBJ1-1; D not certain. This CDR3 has 11 amino acids. V lost 7 bases and J 1 base, leaving 7 bases between the germline ends. The germline V gene has CDR1 SQVTM and CDR2 ANQGSEA. The CDR3 reads CSALGNTEAFF. The CDR3 coding sequence is TGCAGCGCCCTCGGGAACACTGAAGCTTTCTTT.

V and J are TRBV4-1 and TRBJ2-5, with 8 bases that match TRBD1. Per germline, CDR1 MGHRA and CDR2 YSYEKL. V lost 3 bases and J lost 2; bases outside the gene matches: 11. This CDR3 comprises 17 residues. The CDR3 DNA reads TGCGCCAGCAGCCATTCACCGAGACAGGGGCCGCAAGAGACCCAGTACTTC. This translates into CASSHSPRQGPQETQYF.

The chain uses TRBV7-2 and TRBJ2-4, with 14 bases lining up with TRBD2. The V gene's germline CDR1 is SGHTA and CDR2 FQGNSA. Trimming cost V 3 bases and J 7 bases; bases outside gene matches: 8. The CDR3 has 17 amino acids. The CDR3 spells CASSFSRLAGGPNIQYF. The DNA of the CDR3 is TGTGCCAGCAGCTTTTCTAGACTAGCGGGAGGGCCGAACATTCAGTACTTC.

The rearrangement joins TRBV4-1 to TRBJ2-1; D remains ambiguous. The CDR3 runs 15 residues. The germline V gene encodes CDR1 MGHRA and CDR2 YSYEKL. V shed 6 bases and J shed 6 bases, with 18 bases lying between them. Written as DNA, the CDR3 is TGCGCCAGCAGGGAACCTGGGCCACCTGTCAATGAGCAGTTCTTC. It is translated as CASREPGPPVNEQFF.

The J gene is TRBJ2-5, the V gene TRBV6-1; TRBD2 matches at 10 bases. This CDR3 region has 14 residues. Per the germline V gene, CDR1 is MNHNS and CDR2 is SASEGT. Trimming cost V 5 bases and J 3 bases; bases outside gene matches: 3. The CDR3 nucleotides read TGTGCCAGCAGTTTCGGGACTAGCGAAGAGACCCAGTACTTC. This codes for CASSFGTSEETQYF.

The J gene is TRBJ2-1, the V gene TRBV7-9, with TRBD1 matching 9 bases. The CDR3 runs 15 residues. With 5 bases clipped from V and 7 bases from J, the junction kept 9 bases outside the gene matches. Germline V gives CDR1 SEHNR, CDR2 FQNEAQ (reference sequence). CDR3 DNA: TGTGCCAGCAGCCTTACAGGGGGCGCGAGTAATGAGCAGTTCTTC. It codes for CASSLTGGASNEQFF.

The chain employs TRBV11-2 and TRBJ2-2; D is possibly TRBD2 (5 bases). The germline gives CDR1 SGHAT, CDR2 FQNNGV. V was clipped by 6 bases and J by 4 bases, with 15 bases between them. This CDR3 region has 15 residues. CDR3 residues: CASRPVTGTTGELFF. In DNA, the CDR3 is TGTGCCAGCAGGCCGGTAACGGGAACCACCGGGGAGCTGTTTTTT.

V usage is TRBV20-1 and J usage is TRBJ1-1, with no clear D. The CDR3 contains 11 residues. Germline V gives CDR1 DFQATT, CDR2 SNEGSKA (reference sequence). Deletions cut 4 bases from V and 8 bases from J, with 11 bases between. This chain's CDR3 is CSAIPRVEAFF. CDR3 DNA sequence: TGCAGTGCTATCCCCCGTGTGGAAGCTTTCTTT.

This chain uses TRBV7-2 with TRBJ1-1; D is uncertain. The germline gives CDR1 SGHTA, CDR2 FQGNSA. Between the trimmed V and J ends, which lost 3 bases and 4 bases, there was a span of 6 bases. This CDR3 has 12 amino acids. CDR3 loop: CASSFGVTEAFF. CDR3 nucleotide sequence: TGTGCCAGCAGCTTCGGGGTCACTGAAGCTTTCTTT.

This clone was observed a single time. The V gene is TRBV5-1, the J gene TRBJ2-5, with a tentative D call TRBD1 (5 bases). The J call could be wrong; TRBJ2-7 is a better fit for the DNA end. CDR1 and CDR2 (germline): SGHRS, YFSETQ. This CDR3 is 13 amino acids long. The CDR3 sequence is CASSTDKAYEQYF. The CDR3 nucleotides are TGCGCCAGCAGCACGGACAAGGCCTACGAGCAGTACTTC.

The V and J genes are TRBV27 and TRBJ2-3, with D hard to call. Trimming took off 4 bases at V and 7 bases at J, with 6 bases between the two ends. The CDR3 runs to 11 residues. The germline V gene has CDR1 MNHEY and CDR2 SMNVEV (reference sequence). CDR3 region: CASSSGYTQYF. The CDR3 nucleotides are TGTGCCAGCAGTTCGGGCTATACGCAGTATTTT.

The chain combines TRBV6-6 with TRBJ1-1, with TRBD1 matching over 10 bases. This CDR3 is built from 15 residues. V shed 6 bases, J shed 1 base, and the junction held 5 bases outside the gene matches. Germline CDR1 MNHNY, CDR2 SVGAGI (reference sequence). CDR3 in DNA: TGTGCCAGCAGGGACAGGGGGAGCCGGAACACTGAAGCTTTCTTT. This gives the protein CASRDRGSRNTEAFF.

The J gene is TRBJ2-7, the V gene TRBV6-4; no clear D. Trimming pared 8 bases from V and 4 bases from J, leaving 9 bases between. CDR3 length: 11 amino acids. Germline V lookup: CDR1 MRHNA, CDR2 SNTAGT. The CDR3 loop reads CASAQGYEQYF. CDR3 DNA: TGTGCCAGCGCCCAAGGATACGAGCAGTACTTC.

For the CDR3, the DNA is TGTGCCAGCAGAACAGGGTTTAGAGCTTTCTTT. Translation: CASRTGFRAFF. This chain links TRBV5-8 with TRBJ1-1; TRBD1 is a possible D gene (6 bases). The V and J ends lost 5 bases and 10 bases respectively, with 12 bases between them. From germline, CDR1 is SGHTS and CDR2 YDEGEE. The CDR3 length is 11 residues.